The sequence of this T cell receptor (beta chain) was determined in a study of CD8+CD57+ T cells in acquired aplastic anemia. Across the whole study: When averaged, DNA from sorted CD4+ and CD8+ cells came to 2.5 to 3.5 ug.

Study-wide results and caveats: Overlap between patients and controls comprised twenty-nine CD8+ CDR3 sequences.

Between the trimmed V and J ends, which lost 5 bases and 4 bases, there was a span of 15 bases. CDR1 and CDR2 from the germline V gene are LNHDA and SQIVND (reference sequence). The CDR3 consists of 15 residues. Whoever was chosen for sequencing had shown CD8+CD57+ cell expansion by flow cytometry. All patients had severe acquired aplastic anemia. No therapy had been given to the patients at the time of blood sampling. Template material for TCR beta VDJ and CDR3 profiling consisted of genomic DNA. A single record per CDR3 protein comes from TCRdb applying MiXCR to the reads. This sample yields 200,000 or so distinct CDR3 sequences, of which about half are seen a single time; 20% belongs to the top ten. Concerning this clonotype itself: Its specificity is unknown.

The rearrangement uses TRBV19 and TRBJ1-5; perhaps TRBD1 as D (6 bases). Source material: sorted CD4+, CD8+, or CD8+CD57+ T cells (not recorded which) from PBMCs. This TCR was sampled from a human donor with aplastic anemia. CDR3 sequence reads: CASSRQVVGNQPQHF. The CDR3, as DNA: TGTGCCAGTAGTCGACAGGTGGTCGGTAATCAGCCCCAGCATTTT.